This T cell receptor (beta chain) was recorded in a study of cytomegalovirus exposure and HLA in healthy donors. The overall study: Unique TCRs from HLA-typed donors, about 85 million of them, were held in an early data release.

PCR was performed using 60 Vbeta and 13 Jbeta primers. The repertoire was sequenced with immunoSEQ multiplex PCR; TCRdb's copy has only in-frame clones and lacks some. Here the sample spans about 170,000 clones, 62% being singletons. The ends lost 1 base at V and 2 bases at J; junction bases unmatched: 4. CDR3 size: 17 residues. CDR1 and CDR2 (germline): LNHDA, SQIVND (reference sequence). Findings of the study overall: TRBV6-2, TRBV6-3 and some other V segments were unresolvable in 87-base-pair reads.

Comments on this clone: The antigen is unknown.

Sequencing input: PBMCs. This chain uses TRBV19 with TRBJ2-1; 11 nucleotides agree with TRBD2. This TCR was sampled from a man aged 35-49 years in good health and CMV-seronegative. The CDR3 region has the DNA TGTGCCAGTAGTATAGGTAGCGGGGGGGCCCCCTACAATGAGCAGTTCTTC. It codes for CASSIGSGGAPYNEQFF.